Each of the 5 T cell receptor beta chains below was sequenced from the same sample in a study of T cells in Graves' hyperthyroidism and ophthalmopathy. Authors of the study amplified TCR beta CDR3 regions from RNA transcripts. During a first-round RT-PCR of the TCR CDR3, the HTBI primer set was used. TCRdb reprocessed the multiplex PCR reads via MiXCR and lists one record per CDR3 protein. Of about 400,000 distinct CDR3 sequences in the sample, approximately 15% were seen once. The sample was blood. The receptors originated from a woman aged 30 to 39 with Graves' hyperthyroidism.

This clonotype was counted between two and nine times. The chain is built from TRBV11-2 and TRBJ1-1, with no clear D. Germline V gives CDR1 SGHAT, CDR2 FQNNGV. V lost 2 bases and J lost 2, with 12 bases in between. CDR3 length: 15 amino acids. CDR3 in amino acids: CASSLSPPSNTEAFF. In DNA form, the CDR3 reads TGTGCCAGCAGCTTATCCCCCCCAAGTAACACTGAAGCTTTCTTT.

The V and J genes are TRBV5-4 and TRBJ1-1, with D tentatively TRBD1 (6 bases). Deletions cut 6 bases from V and 6 bases from J, with 15 bases between. CDR1 is SGHNT, CDR2 YYREEE, per germline (reference sequence). This CDR3 contains 13 residues. The CDR3 DNA reads TGTGCCAGCAACGTAGGACAGTTCGCTGAAGCTTTCTTT. It translates to CASNVGQFAEAFF.

This clonotype showed up many times. The CDR3 region is CASRPTGGKGEKKLFF. The DNA for the CDR3 is TGTGCCAGCAGGCCCACAGGGGGGAAGGGAGAAAAGAAACTGTTTTTT. The V call is TRBV28, the J call TRBJ1-4; 8 bases agree with TRBD1. Germline values: CDR1 MDHEN, CDR2 SYDVKM. The CDR3 loop spans 16 amino acids. V shed 6 bases and J 11 bases; nucleotides not matched to a gene: 17.

The rearrangement joins TRBV7-6 to TRBJ2-7; a weak D match, TRBD2 (9 bases). This CDR3 region has 20 residues. Germline V lookup: CDR1 SGHVS, CDR2 FNYEAQ. The germline V and J ends were trimmed by 6 bases and 2 bases, with 32 bases remaining between them. The CDR3 spells CASRRRDRGWRTSVAYEQYF. CDR3 in DNA: TGTGCCAGCAGACGCCGCGACAGGGGATGGAGGACTAGCGTTGCCTACGAGCAGTACTTC.

This clonotype was observed many times. The chain has TRBV20-1 and TRBJ1-5, with 10 nucleotides matching TRBD1. Trimming removed 3 bases from V and 6 bases from J; junction bases left unmatched: 2. Germline V gives CDR1 DFQATT, CDR2 SNEGSKA (reference sequence). The CDR3 contains 13 residues. The CDR3 protein is CSASRDRGQPQHF. The CDR3 region has the DNA TGCAGTGCTAGCCGGGACAGGGGTCAGCCCCAGCATTTT.